A selection of T cell receptor beta chains follows, all from one sample in a study of blood T cell repertoires in COVID-19. The repertoire was sequenced with immunoSEQ multiplex PCR; TCRdb's copy has only in-frame clones and lacks some. Here the sample spans roughly 90,000 clones, roughly nine tenths being singletons. Sequencing used peripheral blood. These receptors were obtained from a human donor with active COVID-19. The donor label of this sample is uncertain. Both conserved end residues are part of each CDR3. D genes are given only for firm matches. Clone size is shown for a subset of rows, as once, few, many or a class of expanded clone.

>TRBJ2-5|TRBD1|TRBV6-4|-
TGTGCCAGCAGTGACTCGAACGGAGACAGGGCTCTTCAAGAGACCCAGTACTTC
CASSDSNGDRALQETQYF
>TRBJ2-7|TRBD1|TRBV7-3|few
TGTGCCAGCGGGGACAGCCCCTACGAGCAGTACTTC
CASGDSPYEQYF
>TRBJ1-4|TRBD1|TRBV2|once
TGTGCCAGCAGTCGTACCGGGACAGGGGCTTCGAATGAAAAACTGTTTTTT
CASSRTGTGASNEKLFF
>TRBJ2-5|TRBD2|TRBV7-9|-
TGTGCCAGCACGGATTATAGCGGGGGAAATGGAGAGACCCAGTACTTC
CASTDYSGGNGETQYF
>TRBJ2-1|TRBD1|TRBV6-1|-
TGTGCCAGCAGTGAACAGGGGGACCCCTACAATGAGCAGTTCTTC
CASSEQGDPYNEQFF
>TRBJ1-4|TRBD1|TRBV12-3/TRBV12-4|-
TGTGCCAGCGGACAGGGGATGGAGGAAAAACTGTTTTTT
CASGQGMEEKLFF
>TRBJ2-7|TRBD1|TRBV6-5|-
TGTGCCAGCAGGGCCGGGACAGGGAACAACTACGAGCAGTACTTC
CASRAGTGNNYEQYF
>TRBJ1-2|-|TRBV6-1|once
TGTGCCAGCAGTGTATGGGGAAGTAGCAGGGGTAACTATGGCTACACCTTC
CASSVWGSSRGNYGYTF
>TRBJ1-2|-|TRBV7-9|-
TGTGCCAACCAACCGCCTGGAGGCTCGAGCAACTATGGCTACACCTTC
CANQPPGGSSNYGYTF
>TRBJ2-7|-|TRBV28|-
TGTGCCAGCAGTGGGCCGACAGAATCCTACGAGCAGTACTTC
CASSGPTESYEQYF
>TRBJ1-1|-|TRBV27|once
TGTGCCAGCAGTTTAGTACAGGGAGTCGGTGAAGCTTTCTTT
CASSLVQGVGEAFF
>TRBJ1-3|TRBD1|TRBV3-1/TRBV3-2|-
TGTGCCAGCAGCTACCGGGACAGTCCTTCTGGAAACACCATATATTTT
CASSYRDSPSGNTIYF
>TRBJ1-2|-|TRBV5-4|few
TGTGCCAGCACCCCCCGGACGGGGGACTATGGCTACACCTTC
CASTPRTGDYGYTF
>TRBJ1-3|-|TRBV2|-
TGTGCCAGCAACCTCCGGCGGGGTCGCTCTGGAAACACCATATATTTT
CASNLRRGRSGNTIYF
>TRBJ2-5|-|TRBV6-6|-
TGTGCCAGCAGTTACTCTAAACAGGTTTTGGGGGAGACCCAGTACTTC
CASSYSKQVLGETQYF
>TRBJ2-1|-|TRBV13|-
TGTGCCAGCAGCCCCCCCCTGGGCCCCCAGTTCTTC
CASSPPLGPQFF
>TRBJ1-4|TRBD1|TRBV6-5|-
TGTGCCAGCAGTCCTCGGACAGGAAATGAAAAACTGTTTTTT
CASSPRTGNEKLFF
>TRBJ1-3|-|TRBV9|-
TGTGCCAGCAGCCCCGCGAGCTCTGGAAACACCATATATTTT
CASSPASSGNTIYF
>TRBJ1-3|-|TRBV7-9|-
TGTGCCAGCAGCGGTGACGGACTCTCTGGAAACACCATATATTTT
CASSGDGLSGNTIYF
>TRBJ1-2|-|TRBV25-1|-
TGTGCCAGCAGTGAGGGGCAGGGCAGGAGCTACACCTTC
CASSEGQGRSYTF
>TRBJ1-1|-|TRBV4-1|-
TGCGCCAGCATCGGCAGGACACGGAACACTGAAGCTTTCTTT
CASIGRTRNTEAFF
>TRBJ2-2|-|TRBV19|-
TGTGCCAGTAGTATGACCCCCGGGGGCACCGGGGAGCTGTTTTTT
CASSMTPGGTGELFF
>TRBJ1-5|-|TRBV7-2|-
TGTGCCAGCAGCTTAGGACAGATTAGCAATCAGCCCCAGCATTTT
CASSLGQISNQPQHF
>TRBJ2-2|TRBD2|TRBV3-1/TRBV3-2|few
TGTGCCAGCAGCCAGCTAGCGGGGGGGTCACCCGGGGAGCTGTTTTTT
CASSQLAGGSPGELFF
>TRBJ1-4|-|TRBV7-2|-
TGTGCCAGCAGCCCCATGGGAGGGGGGTATGAAAAACTGTTTTTT
CASSPMGGGYEKLFF
>TRBJ2-3|TRBD2|TRBV19|-
TGTGCCAGTAGTACCCCAAAAACTAGCGGGGGGGATCGCACAGATACGCAGTATTTT
CASSTPKTSGGDRTDTQYF
>TRBJ1-1|-|TRBV10-2|-
TGCGCCAGCAGTGAGGGGGAGGGTCACACTGAAGCTTTCTTT
CASSEGEGHTEAFF
>TRBJ1-3|-|TRBV5-1|-
TGCGCCAGCAGCCCCCGTGGCACCAGCTCTGGAAACACCATATATTTT
CASSPRGTSSGNTIYF
>TRBJ1-5|-|TRBV5-4|-
TGTGCCAGCAGCATACAGGGTTACCAGCCCCAGCATTTT
CASSIQGYQPQHF
>TRBJ1-1|TRBD1|TRBV29-1|-
TGCAGCGTGGGACAGGGGGGACTCACTGAAGCTTTCTTT
CSVGQGGLTEAFF
>TRBJ2-1|TRBD1|TRBV7-2|-
TGTGCCAGCAGCTTATCAGGGGGCCAATACAATGAGCAGTTCTTC
CASSLSGGQYNEQFF
>TRBJ2-3|TRBD1|TRBV2|-
TGTGCCAGCAGTGAAAAGAAGGGGGCCCCAGATACGCAGTATTTT
CASSEKKGAPDTQYF
>TRBJ2-2|-|TRBV6-5|-
TGTGCCAGCAGACCATTAGGGGTCGCACCAGGTCAGCTGTTTTTT
CASRPLGVAPGQLFF
>TRBJ1-5|-|TRBV7-4|-
TGTGCCAGCACCCACAGGGGCAATCAGCCCCAGCATTTT
CASTHRGNQPQHF
>TRBJ1-5|-|TRBV7-2|-
TGTGCCAGCAGCTTAGCGATGGGCCATCAGCCCCAGCATTTT
CASSLAMGHQPQHF
>TRBJ2-2|TRBD2|TRBV7-2|-
TGTGCCAGCAGCGGTCGGGGGGGTTTATCCACCGGGGAGCTGTTTTTT
CASSGRGGLSTGELFF
>TRBJ2-7|TRBD1|TRBV19|-
TGTGCCAGTAGTACAGGGGGTGCCACCTACGAGCAGTACTTC
CASSTGGATYEQYF
>TRBJ2-3|TRBD2|TRBV29-1|-
TGCAGCGTTGCTGGCGGGGGGCCGGATACGCAGTATTTT
CSVAGGGPDTQYF
>TRBJ2-5|-|TRBV7-2|-
TGTGCCAGCAGCTCAGGACCCCCCAGAGGGGAGACCCAGTACTTC
CASSSGPPRGETQYF
>TRBJ1-6|TRBD1|TRBV3-1/TRBV3-2|few
TGTGCCAGCAGCCGCCGGACAGGGGGCTCCTATAATTCACCCCTCCACTTT
CASSRRTGGSYNSPLHF
>TRBJ2-5|TRBD2|TRBV5-4|-
TGTGCCAGCAGCCTCTCCGGGCGGGGGGGAAAAGAGACCCAGTACTTC
CASSLSGRGGKETQYF
>TRBJ2-1|TRBD1|TRBV7-8|once
TGTGCCAGCAGCTACGGACAGGGGGCAGGGAATGAGCAGTTCTTC
CASSYGQGAGNEQFF
>TRBJ2-4|TRBD1|TRBV19|-
TGTGCCAGTAGTATCGGACAGGGGGCTGTGCAGTACTTC
CASSIGQGAVQYF
>TRBJ1-3|-|TRBV5-6|-
TGTGCCAGCCAGCCGATCTCTGGCAGGGTTTCTGGAAACACCATATATTTT
CASQPISGRVSGNTIYF
>TRBJ2-7|TRBD1|TRBV5-6|once
TGTGCCAGCAGCTTCGGGACAGGGGCGTTCGAGCAGTACTTC
CASSFGTGAFEQYF
>TRBJ1-2|-|TRBV7-9|-
TGTGCCAGCAGCTTAGGGACTGTTTATGGCTACACCTTC
CASSLGTVYGYTF
>TRBJ2-7|TRBD1|TRBV29-1|-
TGCAGCGTTGAAGACGGGGACAGGAATTCCTACGAGCAGTACTTC
CSVEDGDRNSYEQYF
>TRBJ1-6|TRBD1|TRBV29-1|few
TGCAGCGTCTGGACAGGGCTGGACTCACCCCTCCACTTT
CSVWTGLDSPLHF
>TRBJ2-1|TRBD2|TRBV6-5|-
TGTGCCAGCAGTATAGCGGGGGGTTACAATGAGCAGTTCTTC
CASSIAGGYNEQFF
>TRBJ1-2|-|TRBV3-1/TRBV3-2|few
TGTGCCAGCAGCCAAGATGACTTACTTTATGGCTACACCTTC
CASSQDDLLYGYTF
>TRBJ2-3|TRBD2|TRBV9|once
TGTGCCAGCAGCGTAGCTCTGGCTGGCGGGGGGGCCAAGACAGATACGCAGTATTTT
CASSVALAGGGAKTDTQYF
>TRBJ2-2|-|TRBV7-7|-
TGTGCTAGCAGCTTAGTCGGGGGAGCAAACACCGGGGAGCTGTTTTTT
CASSLVGGANTGELFF
>TRBJ1-2|-|TRBV7-9|-
TGTGCCAGCAGCAGACGAACAAGGAGTTGGACCTTC
CASSRRTRSWTF
>TRBJ2-7|-|TRBV28|-
TGTGCCAGCAGTTTTCTAACTTACGAGCAGTACTTC
CASSFLTYEQYF
>TRBJ2-5|-|TRBV21-1|few
TGTGCCAGCAGCAAAGGTAGCGGGGGGTCTGAGGTGGCCCAGTACTTC
CASSKGSGGSEVAQYF
>TRBJ1-3|-|TRBV5-5|-
TGTGCCAGCAGCTTGGATGTCAGGAACTCTGGAAACACCATATATTTT
CASSLDVRNSGNTIYF
>TRBJ2-3|TRBD2|TRBV9|-
TGTGCCAGCAGGCCCTTATCGAGCGGGGGGGTAAATACGCAGTATTTT
CASRPLSSGGVNTQYF
>TRBJ1-4|TRBD1|TRBV5-6|-
TGTGCCAGCAGCTTCGGGACAGTTGAAAAACTGTTTTTT
CASSFGTVEKLFF